This TCR beta chain is from a study of shared clonotypes between healthy human individuals. Replicate PCRs from sorted subsets contained 200 ng DNA, which is tens of thousands of T cell genomes. Some clones are missing from TCRdb's copy, which holds only in-frame ones; the method was immunoSEQ multiplex PCR. The sample shows 2 million to 2.5 million clones, around 93% of them seen only once. Naivety among CD8 cells was defined by CD45RO negativity and positive CCR7 selection, thereby excluding terminally differentiated effector memory CD45RA+ cells. On this clone itself: Its target is not known.

The CDR3 covers 15 residues. Unmatched junction bases numbered 4, after V lost 6 bases and J lost 6 bases. Germline assignment: CDR1 MDHEN and CDR2 SYDVKM. Study-level results: The low donor count limited represented genetic and exposure-history diversity. An anticipated effect of sequencing depth on clonotype sharing among donors was recognized.

The rearrangement joins TRBV28 to TRBJ2-2, with 13 positions matching TRBD2. The TCR sequence derives from a man between 18 and 29 years old in good health. Some clones in this sample may be carry-over from other donors' samples. The source material was naive CD8+ T cells from PBMCs. The CDR3, as DNA: TGTGCCAGCAGACCGGGACTAGCGGGACCCGGGGAGCTGTTTTTT. It translates to CASRPGLAGPGELFF.